This T cell receptor (beta chain) was identified during a study of shared T cell receptors in the human thymus. Data came from immunoSEQ multiplex PCR; TCRdb stores just in-frame clones and leaves some out. Here the sample spans more than 550,000 clones, 80% to 90% being singletons. This CDR3 region has 12 residues. CDR1 is MNHNY and CDR2 is SVGAGI in the germline V gene (reference sequence). Deletions cut 10 bases from V and 0 bases from J, with 10 bases between. This sample was also put to use in a study of human thymus T cells. That study adds: Donation was from healthy Finnish infants who were having corrective surgery that addressed congenital heart defects. Resections removed during corrective heart surgery provided the thymus tissue used. Thymic and blood repertoires appeared to carry a bias in their V and J gene usage.

This receptor was obtained from a girl under three years old with a congenital heart defect. The rearrangement links TRBV6-6 to TRBJ2-7; unclear D gene. What was sequenced was thymocytes. CDR3 DNA sequence: TGTGCCACACTTCAGGACTCCTACGAGCAGTACTTC. Translating gives CATLQDSYEQYF.